The 26 T cell receptor beta chains reported below all come from one sample, sequenced in a study of immune evolution from preneoplasia to lung adenocarcinoma. Clones were read by immunoSEQ multiplex PCR, and TCRdb kept only the in-frame ones, dropping some. The table has under 45,000 clones, around 80% seen once. What was sequenced was FFPE invasive lung adenocarcinoma tissue. Source of these receptors: a person in their sixties with lung adenocarcinoma.

This clone was recorded a few times. The DNA for the CDR3 is TGTGCCTGGAAAAACAGGGGTGAAGCTTTCTTT. Residues: CAWKNRGEAFF. V usage is TRBV30 and J usage is TRBJ1-1, with 7 bases matching TRBD1. The length of the CDR3 is 11 residues. Looked up from germline, CDR1 is GTSNPN and CDR2 is SVGIG (reference sequence). J gave up 7 bases and V 4 bases, and 3 bases lay outside the gene matches. Using reference TRBV30 and TRBJ1-1 for the parts outside the CDR3, the full variable domain is SQTIHQWPATLVQPVGSPLSLECTVEGTSNPNLYWYRQAAGRGLQLLFYSVGIGQISSEVPQNLSASRPQDRQFILSSKKLLLSDSGFYLCAWKNRGEAFFGQGTRLTVV.

With regard to this clone: Germline and junction disagree at one end, which may indicate a read error. The rearrangement joins TRBV11-2 to TRBJ1-1; 7 bases are shared with TRBD1. Germline assignment: CDR1 SGHAT and CDR2 FQNNGV. The CDR3 loop spans 15 amino acids. The CDR3 coding sequence is TGTGCTAGCAGCTTAGCGGGACAGTTGAACACTGAAGCTTTCTTT. It codes for CASSLAGQLNTEAFF.

The V and J genes are TRBV28 and TRBJ1-4; 7 positions agree with TRBD1. Germline V gene sequence: CDR1 MDHEN, CDR2 SYDVKM. CDR3 length: 12 residues. Trimming at V came to 1 base and at J to 13 bases, leaving 3 bases not matched to a gene. The CDR3 protein is CASSLFQGGLFF. As DNA, the CDR3 is TGTGCCAGCAGTTTATTTCAGGGGGGACTGTTTTTT.

The V call is TRBV9, the J call TRBJ2-1, with 14 bases that match TRBD2. V shed 3 bases, J shed 12 bases, and the junction held 8 bases outside the gene matches. The V gene's germline CDR1 is SGDLS and CDR2 YYNGEE. The CDR3 has 15 amino acids. The CDR3 sequence is CASSESGTSGRRQFF. The CDR3 DNA follows: TGTGCCAGCAGCGAATCCGGGACTAGCGGGAGACGGCAGTTCTTC.

The chain joins TRBV6-4 to TRBJ2-1; 7 nucleotides align to TRBD2. V lost 0 bases, J lost 4 bases, and 6 bases stayed unmatched. Germline CDR1 is MRHNA and CDR2 is SNTAGT. The CDR3 consists of 16 residues. CDR3 DNA: TGTGCCAGCAGTGACTCGTCAACGGGAGGATACAATGAGCAGTTCTTC. Its protein is CASSDSSTGGYNEQFF.

In its sample, this clone was seen a few times. This sequence joins TRBV7-2 and TRBJ1-2; 12 bases agree with TRBD1. CDR1 is SGHTA, CDR2 FQGNSA, per germline. V lost 4 bases and J lost 8; bases outside the gene matches: 8. This CDR3 is 15 amino acids long. CDR3 bases: TGTGCCAGCAGCTCCCCGGGACAGGGGGCGCGGGGCTACACCTTC. This sequence encodes CASSSPGQGARGYTF.

In regard to this clone: Other DNA sequences of this sample code for an identical CDR3. The chain carries TRBV10-2 and TRBJ2-7; 7 bases line up with TRBD2. The CDR3 covers 17 residues. The V and J ends lost 3 bases and 0 bases, in that order; junction bases with no gene match: 11. The germline V gene has CDR1 WSHSY and CDR2 SAAADI. The CDR3: CASSELYLLASSYEQYF. DNA for the CDR3: TGCGCCAGCAGTGAACTCTATCTACTAGCGAGCTCCTACGAGCAGTACTTC.

The chain employs TRBV4-1 and TRBJ2-5, with TRBD1 matching 12 bases. Trimming at V came to 0 bases and at J to 7 bases, leaving 12 bases not matched to a gene. The CDR3 spans 18 residues. Germline loops: CDR1 MGHRA, CDR2 YSYEKL. CDR3 amino acids: CASSQDFAGTGGTGTQYF. DNA for the CDR3: TGCGCCAGCAGCCAAGACTTTGCGGGGACAGGGGGCACCGGGACCCAGTACTTC.

The rearrangement uses TRBV5-6 and TRBJ2-1, with D unresolved. V dropped 0 bases and J dropped 0 bases, with 10 bases sitting between them. The CDR3 has 16 amino acids. Germline CDR1 reads SGHDT; CDR2 reads YYEEEE. CDR3 region: CASSLEVTSSYNEQFF. The CDR3 nucleotides are TGTGCCAGCAGCTTGGAGGTGACGAGCTCCTACAATGAGCAGTTCTTC.

The CDR3 DNA reads as TGTGCCAGCAGCCCATCCCGGGGAAACCAAGAGACCCAGTACTTC. Translated, it gives CASSPSRGNQETQYF. The chain employs TRBV7-2 and TRBJ2-5; D perhaps matches TRBD2 (5 bases). Per germline, CDR1 SGHTA and CDR2 FQGNSA. The CDR3 extends over 15 amino acids. V lost 5 bases and J lost 0, with 13 bases in between.

V usage is TRBV30 and J usage is TRBJ2-1; TRBD2 matches at 8 bases. The germline gives CDR1 GTSNPN, CDR2 SVGIG (reference sequence). J lost 9 bases, V lost 8 bases, and 9 bases had no gene match. CDR3 length equals 12 residues. CDR3 DNA sequence: TGTGCCGGGGAAAGCGGGAGTCGTGAGCAGTTCTTC. Amino acids: CAGESGSREQFF.

With regard to this clone: The junction departs from the called germline gene at one end, perhaps through a read error. Written as DNA, the CDR3 is TGTGTCAGCACTCTAGAGGTCGATAATGAGCAGTTCTTC. As protein: CVSTLEVDNEQFF. The V gene is TRBV7-2, the J gene TRBJ2-1; D not certain. CDR1 is SGHTA and CDR2 is FQGNSA in the germline V gene. This CDR3 has 13 amino acids.

This sequence joins TRBV18 and TRBJ2-5; no reliable D call. Germline CDR1 reads KGHSH; CDR2 reads LQKENI. This CDR3 has 15 residues. V was cut by 3 bases and J by 7 bases, with 18 bases left in between. The CDR3 region is CASSPAGPPSGTQYF. The CDR3 DNA follows: TGTGCCAGCTCACCTGCTGGACCACCCTCGGGGACCCAGTACTTC.

The gene calls are TRBV25-1 and TRBJ1-2; possibly TRBD1 for D (5 bases). V was pared by 6 bases and J by 8 bases, with 13 bases between. This CDR3 is built from 12 residues. The germline gives CDR1 MGHDK, CDR2 SYGVNS. CDR3 amino acids: CASRRDQGGYTF. For the CDR3, the DNA is TGTGCCAGCAGACGGGACCAGGGCGGCTACACCTTC.

The V and J genes are TRBV11-2 and TRBJ2-1; 9 nucleotides align to TRBD2. Unmatched junction bases numbered 2, after V lost 2 bases and J lost 6 bases. Germline lookup yields CDR1 SGHAT and CDR2 FQNNGV. The CDR3 extends over 14 amino acids. As DNA, the CDR3 is TGTGCCAGCAGCTTAACTAGCGGGCCCAATGAGCAGTTCTTC. Translated: CASSLTSGPNEQFF. The full variable domain, its missing parts supplied by reference TRBV11-2 and TRBJ2-1, is EAGVAQSPRYKIIEKRQSVAFWCNPISGHATLYWYQQILGQGPKLLIQFQNNGVVDDSQLPKDRFSAERLKGVDSTLKIQPAKLEDSAVYLCASSLTSGPNEQFFGPGTRLTVL.

This clone was observed a handful of times. The V gene is TRBV28, the J gene TRBJ2-1; D gene uncertain. V was cut by 5 bases and J by 8 bases, with 4 bases left in between. The CDR3 totals 10 residues. Per germline, CDR1 MDHEN and CDR2 SYDVKM. The CDR3 protein is CASSLYEQFF. The CDR3 DNA is TGTGCCAGCAGTCTATATGAGCAGTTCTTC.

This clone was seen a handful of times. Other DNA sequences in the same sample also yield this CDR3. This rearrangement joins TRBV28 to TRBJ2-3, with a tentative D call TRBD2 (6 bases). Trimming stripped 4 bases from V and 0 bases from J, with 14 bases between. The germline CDR1 and CDR2 sequences are MDHEN and SYDVKM. This CDR3 spans 16 amino acids. CDR3 protein: CASSSSSGTSTDTQYF. CDR3 DNA: TGTGCCAGCAGTTCCTCATCCGGGACTAGCACAGATACGCAGTATTTT.

This chain connects TRBV11-3 to TRBJ2-3; 9 bases are shared with TRBD2. CDR3 length: 18 residues. Trimming at V came to 2 bases and at J to 8 bases, leaving 17 bases not matched to a gene. Germline V gene lookup returns CDR1 SGHNT and CDR2 YENEEA. This CDR3 is CASSLRSRRGGRDSTQYF. In nucleotides, the CDR3 is TGTGCCAGCAGCTTAAGGAGCCGGAGGGGCGGGAGGGATAGTACGCAGTATTTT.

The gene calls are TRBV2 and TRBJ2-1, with D possibly being TRBD1 (6 bases). The CDR3 length is 14 residues. Deletions cut 7 bases from V and 3 bases from J, with 13 bases between. CDR1 is SNHLY and CDR2 is FYNNEI in the germline V gene. This chain's CDR3 is CASNIQGNYNEQFF. Here the CDR3 DNA reads TGTGCCAGCAATATACAGGGAAACTACAATGAGCAGTTCTTC. Looking up the rest from reference TRBV2 and TRBJ2-1 gives the full variable domain: EPEVTQTPSHQVTQMGQEVILRCVPISNHLYFYWYRQILGQKVEFLVSFYNNEISEKSEIFDDQFSVERPDGSNFTLKIRSTKLEDSAMYFCASNIQGNYNEQFFGPGTRLTVL.

The chain joins TRBV28 to TRBJ2-7, with unresolved D. Trimming removed 2 bases at V and 2 bases at J, with 4 bases between. This CDR3 is 12 amino acids long. CDR1 MDHEN and CDR2 SYDVKM come from the germline V gene. The CDR3 DNA reads TGTGCCAGCAGTTTAGGGGCCTACGAGCAGTACTTC. Translating gives CASSLGAYEQYF.

This clone occurred once. The rearrangement joins TRBV18 to TRBJ2-1, with 7 bases matching TRBD2. The CDR3 loop spans 12 amino acids. CDR1 is KGHSH and CDR2 is LQKENI in the germline V gene. Losses at the gene ends were 8 bases for V and 6 bases for J; bases not matched to a gene: 4. CDR3 coding DNA: TGTGCCAGCAGTGCTAGCGGCAATGAGCAGTTCTTC. Residues: CASSASGNEQFF.

This clone ranks as medium-sized. The chain uses TRBV7-8 and TRBJ2-7; 7 bases fit TRBD2. The CDR3 is made up of 17 amino acids. Germline V gene sequence: CDR1 SGHVS, CDR2 FQNEAQ. With 1 base clipped from V and 0 bases from J, the junction kept 9 bases outside the gene matches. In nucleotides, the CDR3 is TGTGCCAGCAGCTTAGTGCTCGTGGGAGGGACCTCCTACGAGCAGTACTTC. This gives the protein CASSLVLVGGTSYEQYF.

The V call is TRBV27, the J call TRBJ2-3, with no clear D. Looked up from germline, CDR1 is MNHEY and CDR2 is SMNVEV (reference sequence). This CDR3 has 14 residues. V gave up 5 bases and J gave up 1 base, with 10 bases separating them. The CDR3 DNA reads TGTGCCAGCAGTCTCCAAATGGGCACAGATACGCAGTATTTT. As protein: CASSLQMGTDTQYF.

The chain has TRBV5-4 and TRBJ2-2; the D is unclear. Trimming cost V 4 bases and J 8 bases, with 9 bases left between them. The CDR3 runs to 12 residues. Germline V gene lookup returns CDR1 SGHNT and CDR2 YYREEE (reference sequence). CDR3 in DNA: TGTGCCAGCAGCGGGGTGGGAGGGGAGCTGTTTTTT. Protein sequence: CASSGVGGELFF.

A few counts support this clone. This chain joins TRBV6-5 and TRBJ2-3; D might be TRBD1 or TRBD2, each matching 5 bases. The V end lost 5 bases, the J end lost 0 bases, and 9 bases lay between the germline ends. This CDR3 is built from 14 residues. Germline values: CDR1 MNHEY, CDR2 SVGAGI. The CDR3 coding sequence is TGTGCCAGCAGTCTTAGGGACAGCACAGATACGCAGTATTTT. It translates to CASSLRDSTDTQYF.

The V gene is TRBV29-1, the J gene TRBJ2-3; 7 bases map to TRBD1. Trimming took 5 bases from V and 4 from J; bases not matched to a gene: 9. The CDR3 length is 14 residues. Germline CDR1 SQVTM, CDR2 ANQGSEA. DNA for the CDR3: TGCAGCGTTAGGGACAGCGGAGAGGCAGATACGCAGTATTTT. This encodes CSVRDSGEADTQYF.